These T cell receptor beta chains were read from a single sample in a study of T cell responses to AZD1222 COVID-19 vaccine. The repertoire was sequenced with immunoSEQ multiplex PCR; TCRdb's copy has only in-frame clones and lacks some. There are approximately 110,000 clones in the sample; about nine tenths occur only once, and approximately 4% lies in the top ten. The input for sequencing was peripheral blood, taken on day 0 of AZD1222 vaccination. These receptor sequences come from an adult in good health. Each CDR3 is given with its conserved first and last residue. The D gene is left open where the match is weak. Rows give clone size only sometimes, using once, few, many, or a class for an expanded clone.

>TRBJ1-2|NA|NA|TRBV9
TGTGCCAGCAGCCCCAGCCGGGGGCCCTATGGCTACACCTTC
CASSPSRGPYGYTF
>TRBJ1-2|NA|NA|TRBV5-1
TGCGCCAGCAGCTTTGGGCAGGGGAACTATGGCTACACCTTC
CASSFGQGNYGYTF
>TRBJ1-4|NA|TRBD1|TRBV7-9
TGTGCCAGCAGCTCCCGGGACAGAGCAACTAATGAAAAACTGTTTTTT
CASSSRDRATNEKLFF
>TRBJ1-2|few|NA|TRBV6-2/TRBV6-3
TGTGCCAGCAGTTTCGAATACCGCAGGGTCTATGGCTACACCTTC
CASSFEYRRVYGYTF
>TRBJ2-7|NA|TRBD1|TRBV5-5
TGTGCCAGCAGTACGGGGACAGGGAGAAAAGACTACGAGCAGTACTTC
CASSTGTGRKDYEQYF
>TRBJ1-2|NA|NA|TRBV28
TGTGCCAGCCACTATCCTGGGACGCCCCTTTATGGCTACACCTTC
CASHYPGTPLYGYTF
>TRBJ2-1|once|TRBD2|TRBV9
TGTGCCAGCAGCGGTCGACTAGCGGGGGGCCTCGGTAGTTCCTACAATGAGCAGTTCTTC
CASSGRLAGGLGSSYNEQFF
>TRBJ2-3|NA|NA|TRBV7-9
TGTGCCAGCAGCTCCTCGGGGGCTACAGATACGCAGTATTTT
CASSSSGATDTQYF
>TRBJ2-1|NA|NA|TRBV24-1
TGTGCCACCAGTGACAGCTGGTCCGATGAGCAGTTCTTC
CATSDSWSDEQFF
>TRBJ2-1|NA|NA|TRBV7-3
TGTGCCAGCAGCTTAGAAACAAGCTCCTACAATGAGCAGTTCTTC
CASSLETSSYNEQFF
>TRBJ1-2|NA|TRBD1|TRBV6-5
TGTGCCAGCAGCCCAGGGGGGGTAAGGGGCTACACCTTC
CASSPGGVRGYTF
>TRBJ2-1|NA|NA|TRBV7-6
TGTGCCAGCAGCTTAGTTCGCGACAGGTACAATGAGCAGTTCTTC
CASSLVRDRYNEQFF
>TRBJ1-2|NA|NA|TRBV18
TGTGCCAGCTCGAACCATACAAGGGATGGCTACACCTTC
CASSNHTRDGYTF
>TRBJ1-3|NA|NA|TRBV27
TGTGCCAGCAGTTTATCTCGGGGGGAGGCTGGAAACACCATATATTTT
CASSLSRGEAGNTIYF
>TRBJ1-1|NA|NA|TRBV27
TGTGCCAGCAGTCGCGACAGATACACTGAAGCTTTCTTT
CASSRDRYTEAFF
>TRBJ1-5|NA|TRBD1|TRBV29-1
TGCAGCGTTGGGGACAGACGGGATCAGCCCCAGCATTTT
CSVGDRRDQPQHF